The clone carrying this T cell receptor (beta chain) occurred many times. Antigen specificity is unknown. 5'-RACE, quantitative and with molecular barcodes, yielded the TCR beta libraries. From the 5' RACE reads, TCRdb called clonotypes with MiXCR, one entry per CDR3 protein. The table shows 500,000 or so distinct CDR3 sequences, with over 4% occurring only once. The data originate from a study of CD8 T cells in ankylosing spondylitis. V lost 0 bases and J 0 bases, leaving 5 bases between the germline ends. The CDR3 is made up of 14 amino acids. Broader study findings: Ankylosing spondylitis blood appeared to carry a characteristic TCR beta motif of roughly 8 highly homologous variants. Clones linked to disease, bearing a CD8+ phenotype, were relatively rare in peripheral blood.

The J gene is TRBJ1-1, the V gene TRBV12-3 or TRBV12-4; D uncertain. The TCR sequence derives from a male donor with ankylosing spondylitis. Material for sequencing was blood, either unsorted or a sorted T cell fraction (not recorded which). The DNA of the CDR3 is TGTGCCAGCAGTTTAGCGGCGGTGAACACTGAAGCTTTCTTT. Its translation: CASSLAAVNTEAFF.